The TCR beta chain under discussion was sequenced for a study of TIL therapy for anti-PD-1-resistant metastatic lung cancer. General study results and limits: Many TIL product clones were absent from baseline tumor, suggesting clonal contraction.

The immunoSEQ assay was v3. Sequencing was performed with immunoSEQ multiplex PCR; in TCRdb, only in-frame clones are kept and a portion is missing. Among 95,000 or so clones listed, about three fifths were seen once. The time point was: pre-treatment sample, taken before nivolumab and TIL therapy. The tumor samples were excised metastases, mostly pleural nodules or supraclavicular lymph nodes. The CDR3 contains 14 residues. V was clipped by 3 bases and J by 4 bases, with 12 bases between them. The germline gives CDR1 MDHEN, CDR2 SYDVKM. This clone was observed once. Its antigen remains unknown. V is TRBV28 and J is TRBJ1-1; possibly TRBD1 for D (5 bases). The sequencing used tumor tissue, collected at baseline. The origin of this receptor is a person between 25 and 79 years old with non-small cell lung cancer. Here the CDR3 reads CASSFTLGGTEAFF. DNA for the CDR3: TGTGCCAGCAGTTTTACCCTGGGGGGCACTGAAGCTTTCTTT.